Listed below are T cell receptor beta chains from one sample, sequenced in a study of response to subunit inactivated influenza vaccine. TCRdb analysed the RT-PCR reads with MiXCR anew, one entry per CDR3 protein. This sample has some 190,000 distinct CDR3 sequences; around 14% occur once, and the top ten carry approximately 24%. Sequences were derived from CD8+ T cells sorted from PBMCs, sampled more than 4 days after vaccination. The receptor set was obtained from a man between 50 and 59 years old who received an inactivated influenza vaccine. CDR3s include the opening cysteine and the closing phenylalanine or tryptophan. The D gene is left open where the match is weak. Part of the rows lack a size; the others show once, few, many or a class for expanded clones.

TRBJ2-7 | . | . | TRBV27 | CASSSPGNEQYF | TGTGCCAGCAGTTCCCCAGGCAACGAGCAGTACTTC
TRBJ2-7 | TRBD1 | few | TRBV2 | CASRTSGGFNEQYF | TGTGCCAGCAGGACGTCAGGGGGCTTCAACGAGCAGTACTTC
TRBJ2-2 | TRBD1 | few | TRBV24-1 | CATSQTGAGELFF | TGTGCCACCAGTCAAACAGGGGCCGGGGAGCTGTTTTTT
TRBJ2-3 | . | many | TRBV5-1 | CASSLGVTVGSTDTQYF | TGCGCCAGCAGCTTGGGAGTAACAGTCGGTAGCACAGATACGCAGTATTTT
TRBJ2-7 | TRBD2 | . | TRBV20-1 | CSASPFASGSTYEQYF | TGCAGTGCTAGTCCGTTTGCTAGCGGGTCTACCTACGAGCAGTACTTC
TRBJ1-4 | . | . | TRBV6-5 | CASSYSGGAREKLFF | TGTGCCAGCAGTTACTCGGGGGGCGCCAGGGAAAAACTGTTTTTT
TRBJ2-7 | TRBD2 | few | TRBV4-3 | CASSQLSGRAIYEQYF | TGCGCCAGCAGCCAGCTTAGCGGGAGGGCCATCTACGAGCAGTACTTC
TRBJ1-2 | . | few | TRBV12-5 | CASGELGFNYGYTF | TGTGCTAGTGGCGAGCTGGGCTTCAACTATGGCTACACCTTC
TRBJ2-5 | TRBD2 | . | TRBV7-8 | CASSLLAGVRGETQYF | TGTGCCAGCAGCTTACTAGCGGGAGTACGGGGGGAGACCCAGTACTTC
TRBJ1-1 | . | few | TRBV25-1 | CASSPGSDTEAFF | TGTGCCAGCAGCCCTGGGTCGGACACTGAAGCTTTCTTT
TRBJ2-1 | . | . | TRBV11-2 | CASSLVLGGQVGNNEQFF | TGTGCCAGCAGCTTAGTTTTAGGGGGACAAGTGGGGAACAATGAGCAGTTCTTC
TRBJ2-7 | . | . | TRBV28 | CASGREGLREQYF | TGTGCCAGCGGTCGAGAGGGACTCCGCGAGCAGTACTTC
TRBJ2-5 | . | . | TRBV15 | CATSNPAAQETQYF | TGTGCCACCAGCAACCCAGCAGCTCAAGAGACCCAGTACTTC
TRBJ2-3 | TRBD2 | . | TRBV30 | CAWTLAALTDTQYF | TGTGCCTGGACCCTAGCGGCCCTCACAGATACGCAGTATTTT
TRBJ2-7 | TRBD2 | . | TRBV7-7 | CASSFRRPSGSDEQYF | TGTGCCAGCAGCTTCCGGAGGCCTAGCGGGAGCGACGAGCAGTACTTC
TRBJ2-7 | TRBD2 | . | TRBV6-1 | CASSDISGGSVIEQYF | TGTGCCAGCAGTGATATTTCCGGGGGGTCGGTAATCGAGCAGTACTTC
TRBJ1-4 | . | . | TRBV20-1 | CSARAEETVTNEKLFF | TGCAGTGCTAGAGCCGAGGAGACAGTAACTAATGAAAAACTGTTTTTT
TRBJ1-4 | . | . | TRBV7-9 | CASSVGTANEKLFF | TGTGCCAGCAGCGTTGGGACGGCTAATGAAAAACTGTTTTTT
TRBJ2-1 | . | few | TRBV10-3 | CATEGGAGSNEQFF | TGTGCCACCGAAGGAGGGGCGGGAAGCAATGAGCAGTTCTTC
TRBJ2-1 | . | few | TRBV2 | CASRDPDNEQFF | TGTGCCAGCAGGGACCCAGACAATGAGCAGTTCTTC
TRBJ2-1 | TRBD2 | many | TRBV28 | CASSFWREVSNEQFF | TGTGCCAGCAGTTTCTGGCGGGAGGTGAGCAATGAGCAGTTCTTC
TRBJ2-7 | TRBD2 | many | TRBV7-6 | CASSLVAGNYEQYF | TGTGCCAGCAGCTTAGTAGCGGGGAACTACGAGCAGTACTTC
TRBJ2-7 | . | . | TRBV27 | CASSLSGGGSYEQYF | TGTGCCAGCAGTTTATCAGGGGGTGGGTCCTACGAGCAGTACTTC
TRBJ2-1 | TRBD2 | few | TRBV29-1 | CSVGLPGLAGGFSSYNEQFF | TGCAGCGTTGGCCTACCGGGACTAGCGGGGGGATTTAGCTCCTACAATGAGCAGTTCTTC
TRBJ2-1 | TRBD2 | . | TRBV27 | CASSLSGTRYEQFF | TGTGCCAGCAGTTTATCCGGGACTAGGTATGAGCAGTTCTTC
TRBJ1-1 | . | few | TRBV9 | CASSVPSRGNTEAFF | TGTGCCAGCAGCGTACCCTCGCGGGGCAACACTGAAGCTTTCTTT
TRBJ2-7 | . | few | TRBV10-3 | CAGRQEDSYEQYF | TGTGCCGGCAGACAGGAAGACTCCTACGAGCAGTACTTC